This T cell receptor beta chain was documented in a study of identical twins. TCRdb called the 5' RACE reads again in MiXCR, with one record for every CDR3 protein. The repertoire holds some 320,000 distinct CDR3 sequences, around an eighth seen once, with roughly 7% in the top ten. This clonotype was seen more than once but under ten times. The V gene lost 7 bases and the J gene lost 8 bases, with 17 bases spanning the gap. In germline, CDR1 is SQVTM, CDR2 ANQGSEA. The CDR3 extends over 12 amino acids. These same records also appear under a second study, on yellow fever vaccine responses in identical twins.

The chain combines TRBV29-1 with TRBJ1-2; D is unclear. Material for sequencing was CD8+ T cells sorted from blood. The receptor comes from a woman aged 18-30 years in good health. CDR3 residues: CSAPNRYDGYTF. Here the CDR3 DNA reads TGCAGCGCCCCGAACAGATACGACGGCTACACCTTC.